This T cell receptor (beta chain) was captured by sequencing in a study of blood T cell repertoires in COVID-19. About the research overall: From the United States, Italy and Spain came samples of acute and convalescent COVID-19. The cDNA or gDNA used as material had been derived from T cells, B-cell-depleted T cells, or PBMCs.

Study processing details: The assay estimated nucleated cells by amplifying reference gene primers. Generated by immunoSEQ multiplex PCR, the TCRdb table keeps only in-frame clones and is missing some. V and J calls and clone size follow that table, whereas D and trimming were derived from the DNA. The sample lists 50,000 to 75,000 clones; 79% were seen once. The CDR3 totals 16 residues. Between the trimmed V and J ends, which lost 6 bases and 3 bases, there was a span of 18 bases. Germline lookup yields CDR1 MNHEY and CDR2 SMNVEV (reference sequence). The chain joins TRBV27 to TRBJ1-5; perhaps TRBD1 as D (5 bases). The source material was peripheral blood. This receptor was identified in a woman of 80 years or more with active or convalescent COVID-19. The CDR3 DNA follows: TGTGCCAGCAGGGGGACTGCGGCAGCGGACAATCAGCCCCAGCATTTT. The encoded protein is CASRGTAAADNQPQHF.